This record looks at one T cell receptor (beta chain) sequence and its context. This clonotype has more than one count but fewer than ten. Its antigen is not yet known. Base-call qualities are not available, and no considerably larger clone is one nucleotide away. The library came from 5' RACE. This sample was sequenced with an Illumina HiSeq 2500. A second PCR of roughly 7 to 11 cycles was performed with a sample-barcoded 5' primer and a J-beta primer mix. A template-switch 5' adaptor carrying 12 random nucleotides introduced a unique molecular identifier onto each TCR beta cDNA molecule. At least 3 million CDR3-containing paired-end reads were obtained from each sample. All of the RNA was converted into first-strand cDNA using the Mint cDNA synthesis kit, with a TRBC-specific oligonucleotide serving as the primer. After uracil-DNA glycosylase treatment, a first 18-cycle PCR used universal primers M1SS and BC2_uni_R on all cDNA. The study's own analysis went as follows. Each sample was normalized by randomly selecting 1 million high-quality reads, each carrying a distinct molecular identifier. Instead of being binned into consensus sequences, reads with shared molecular identifiers were discarded. CDR3 identification, clonotype clustering and error correction used MiTCR with a Q25 quality threshold and the strictest error-elimination algorithm. A nonparametric unseen species model with Euler transformation was used to estimate a lower bound on total TCR beta diversity. TCRdb handled the public reads itself, with Q25 trimming in fastp and clone calling in MiXCR, and kept productive beta chains. When rows share a CDR3 protein, they turn into one entry using the most common DNA and genes. The V and J calls, along with clone size, are taken from TCRdb and not from the paper's own processing. The sample table shows 600,000 to 850,000 distinct CDR3 sequences, and roughly two fifths are seen once. 20% to 25% of the sample lies in the top ten.

A distance of 19 bases separates the germline ends of V and J, which lose 7 bases and 4 bases respectively. The CDR3, cysteine through phenylalanine, is 15 amino acids long. This entry keeps only the CDR3 DNA: 45 bases, framed from base 1. The germline V gene (reference sequence) sets CDR1 to MNHEY and CDR2 to SMNVEV. Donors were a few dozen systemically healthy Caucasian individuals from Russia aged about 6 to 100 years. Approximately 9.3 milliliters of peripheral blood were drawn from each donor into EDTA-treated Vacutainer tubes. Ficoll-Paque density-gradient centrifugation was used to isolate PBMCs, with at least 6.5 million per sample. Total RNA was extracted from PBMCs with Trizol reagent, with at least 6 micrograms obtained per sample. Naive CD45RAhigh/CD27high T cell percentages were measured by flow cytometry on a PBMC aliquot from every donor. This entry comes from a study of blood T cells in healthy people across ages (dated by TCRdb to about 2015). Some background on the complete study: In model experiments, roughly one uniquely barcoded TCR beta cDNA molecule per two T cells was captured by template switching. To track age-related changes in TCR beta repertoire diversity, the study relied on deep sequencing normalized with unique cDNA molecular identifiers. Donors were grouped into four age groups: young (average roughly 17 years), middle-aged (39), aged (about 60) and long-lived (over 80). To avoid experimental bias, donors of different ages were distributed randomly across sequencing lanes. For two donors (one aged 18 to 29 and one aged 80 or older), the study analyzed two additional independent replicas of 1 million unique cDNA reads from the same blood draw. Findings and caveats that apply to the study as a whole: As age increased, observed TCR beta diversity per million T cells dropped in a roughly linear way, and a significant reduction was already evident by age 40. Estimates of total diversity from one million sequenced T cells were regarded as lower bounds and underestimates. There was a strong correlation between observed TCR beta diversity and the percentage of naive T cells measured by flow cytometry. Conclusive comparison of naive and antigen-experienced compartments was prevented by the profiling of bulk unsorted PBMCs. Compared with the aged group, the long-lived group had more naive CD4+ T cells, fewer expanded clones and increased TCR diversity, a pattern suggesting age selection. Donor CMV infection status was unknown, potentially confounding age-related changes in expanded clonotypes.

Recombination joined TRBV27 with TRBJ1-2; 5 matching bases give a weak D call of TRBD1. The sequence was collected from a woman aged 60-70 years in good health. The specimen was blood. The CDR3 amino acid sequence is: CASTGGARDGYGYTF. The DNA sequence is given as TGTGCCAGCACCGGGGGAGCCAGGGACGGCTATGGCTACACCTTC.